This T cell receptor (beta chain) was identified in a study of T cells of healthy individuals. Germline lookup yields CDR1 SGHNT and CDR2 YYREEE (reference sequence). Between the trimmed V and J ends, which lost 1 base and 6 bases, there was a span of 14 bases. CDR3 length: 14 residues. This clonotype was recorded many times. One entry per CDR3 protein, called by TCRdb with MiXCR from the 5' RACE reads. The sample yields 55,000 to 65,000 distinct CDR3 sequences, around 15% seen once. V gene TRBV5-4 combines with J gene TRBJ2-7; D tentatively reads TRBD1 or TRBD2 (6 bases each). The TCR comes from a human donor in good health. In DNA, the CDR3 is TGTGCCAGCAGCTTGTCCCCGGGGGCGGTCGAGCAGTACTTC. It yields the protein CASSLSPGAVEQYF.